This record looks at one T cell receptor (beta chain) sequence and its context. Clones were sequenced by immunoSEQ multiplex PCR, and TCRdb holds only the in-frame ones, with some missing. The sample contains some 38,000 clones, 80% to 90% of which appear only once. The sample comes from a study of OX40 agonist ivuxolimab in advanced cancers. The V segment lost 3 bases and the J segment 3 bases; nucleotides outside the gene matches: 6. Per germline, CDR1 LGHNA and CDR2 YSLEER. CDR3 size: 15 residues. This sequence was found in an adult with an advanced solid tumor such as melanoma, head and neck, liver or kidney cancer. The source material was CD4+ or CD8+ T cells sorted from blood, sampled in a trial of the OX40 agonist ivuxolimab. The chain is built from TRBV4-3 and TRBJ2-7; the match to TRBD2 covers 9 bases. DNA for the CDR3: TGCGCCAGCAGCCACCTTAGCGGGGGCCTCTACGAGCAGTACTTC. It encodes CASSHLSGGLYEQYF.